The next 25 T cell receptor beta chains were all read from a single sample in a study of breast tumors, draining lymph nodes, adjacent tissues. Samples came from axillary lymph nodes draining the breast cancer. Using its own MiXCR run on the multiplex PCR reads, TCRdb lists one record per CDR3 protein. The table shows 120,000 or so distinct CDR3 sequences, with about 20% occurring only once. Sequenced: axillary lymph node tissue. These receptors all stem from a female donor with breast cancer. Some clones in this sample may be carry-over from other donors' samples.

At least ten counts were recorded for this clonotype. The CDR3: CASSQDGQTGNTIYF. CDR3 DNA sequence: TGTGCCAGCAGCCAAGACGGACAGACTGGAAACACCATATATTTT. The V call is TRBV3-1, the J call TRBJ1-3; D perhaps matches TRBD1 (6 bases). Germline V gene sequence: CDR1 LGHDT, CDR2 YNNKEL (reference sequence). Trimming removed 0 bases at V and 2 bases at J, with 8 bases between. This CDR3 is 15 amino acids long. Variable domain in full (rest from reference TRBV3-1 and TRBJ1-3): DTAVSQTPKYLVTQMGNDKSIKCEQNLGHDTMYWYKQDSKKFLKIMFSYNNKELIINETVPNRFSPKSPDKAHLNLHINSLELGDSAVYFCASSQDGQTGNTIYFGEGSWLTVV.

This clonotype has a count of ten or more. The chain has TRBV4-1 and TRBJ2-7; 10 bases map to TRBD2. Germline loops: CDR1 MGHRA, CDR2 YSYEKL. J lost 7 bases, V lost 10 bases, and 10 bases had no gene match. The CDR3 runs to 13 residues. The CDR3 DNA reads as TGCGCCACCGCGGAGCGGGAGGGAGATGAGCAGTACTTC. It encodes CATAEREGDEQYF.

This clonotype showed up many times. A read error may produce the germline difference seen at one junction end. The rearrangement joins TRBV30 to TRBJ1-3; no reliable D call. CDR3 length: 15 amino acids. CDR1 is GTSNPN and CDR2 is SVGIG in the germline V gene (reference sequence). In DNA form, the CDR3 reads TGTACCTGGACCGATAGGGTGGTTAATGGAAACACCATATATTTT. Protein sequence: CTWTDRVVNGNTIYF.

The V call is TRBV6-6, the J call TRBJ2-2, with D perhaps matching TRBD2 (8 bases). Germline V gene sequence: CDR1 MNHNY, CDR2 SVGAGI (reference sequence). The CDR3 has 17 amino acids. V was shortened by 6 bases and J by 4 bases, with 21 bases between the two germline ends. CDR3 nucleotides: TGTGCCAGCAGCCTATCGACTAGCGAGGGGGCCACCGGGGAGCTGTTTTTT. The encoded protein is CASSLSTSEGATGELFF.

In the case of this clonotype: A much larger clone differs by one base, so this may be a read error. The chain employs TRBV7-6 and TRBJ2-2, with D maybe TRBD2 (6 bases). The CDR3 sequence is 15 residues long. Germline V gene sequence: CDR1 SGHVS, CDR2 FNYEAQ. In DNA form, the CDR3 reads TGTGCCAGCAGCGGTTCGGGAGCCAGCACCTGGGAGCTGTTTTTT. Its translation is CASSGSGASTWELFF.

Of note for this clonotype: At one end, the junction sequence differs from germline, possibly due to a read error. This chain joins TRBV13 and TRBJ1-5, with a tentative D call TRBD1 (6 bases). CDR3 length: 17 amino acids. Germline CDR1 reads PRHDT; CDR2 reads FYEKMQ (reference sequence). The CDR3 loop reads CASSLGGGLGENRPQHF. CDR3 in DNA: TGTGCCAGCAGCTTAGGGGGGGGCCTGGGAGAAAATCGGCCCCAGCATTTT.

This clonotype was seen repeatedly, ten times or more. In DNA, the CDR3 is TGTGCCAGCAGTTCGCCTGAGACTAGCGGGAGCTACGAGCAGTACTTC. This encodes CASSSPETSGSYEQYF. The genes are TRBV6-2 or TRBV6-3 and TRBJ2-7, with 12 bases matching TRBD2. V was pared by 4 bases and J by 3 bases, with 7 bases of the junction left unmatched. This CDR3 spans 16 amino acids. CDR1 MNHEY and CDR2 SVGEGT come from the germline V gene.

Worth noting for this clonotype: A clone one base away is much larger, so this may be a read error. The chain employs TRBV19 and TRBJ1-2, with 7 nucleotides matching TRBD1. The CDR3 loop spans 14 amino acids. Germline V gene lookup returns CDR1 LNHDA and CDR2 SQIVND (reference sequence). DNA of the CDR3: TGTGCCTGTAGTATAGGGGGCGACAACTATGGCTACACCTTC. It yields the protein CACSIGGDNYGYTF.

This clonotype was seen ten or more times. J is TRBJ1-4 and V is TRBV19; a weak D match, TRBD1 (5 bases). Germline V CDR1 and CDR2: LNHDA, SQIVND (reference sequence). CDR3 length: 13 residues. Trimming cost V 6 bases and J 8 bases, with 13 bases left between them. CDR3 loop: CASRTRGTEKLFF. The CDR3 coding sequence is TGTGCCAGTAGGACCCGGGGCACCGAAAAACTGTTTTTT.

This clonotype showed up just a few times. This chain connects TRBV28 to TRBJ1-3; the D gene is possibly TRBD1 (5 bases). The CDR3 loop spans 16 amino acids. Per the germline V gene, CDR1 is MDHEN and CDR2 is SYDVKM. Trimming stripped 2 bases from V and 0 bases from J, with 11 bases between. DNA of the CDR3: TGTGCCAGCAGTTTACCAGGGACTAGCTCTGGAAACACCATATATTTT. Protein sequence: CASSLPGTSSGNTIYF.

This clonotype was seen ten or more times. The chain recombines TRBV6-1 with TRBJ2-5; D is undetermined. V lost 7 bases and J 5 bases, leaving 11 bases between the germline ends. Germline loops: CDR1 MNHNS, CDR2 SASEGT. The CDR3 covers 12 residues. Here the CDR3 DNA reads TGTGCCAGCATGTACGGTTCGGAGACCCAGTACTTC. Translated, it gives CASMYGSETQYF.

A remark on this clonotype: This sequence may be a read error, since a much larger clone differs from it by one base. This CDR3 reads CAGSFSAEKLFF. The DNA for the CDR3 is TGTGCCGGTAGTTTTTCAGCCGAAAAACTGTTTTTT. V gene TRBV19 combines with J gene TRBJ1-4; D is undetermined. Germline V gene sequence: CDR1 LNHDA, CDR2 SQIVND (reference sequence). The CDR3 is 12 amino acids.

The sample holds many counts of this clonotype. The junction departs from the called germline gene at one end, perhaps through a read error. The chain links TRBV6-6 to TRBJ2-5, with 12 positions matching TRBD2. The CDR3 consists of 13 residues. Per the germline V gene, CDR1 is MNHNY and CDR2 is SVGAGI (reference sequence). This CDR3 reads CAAELAGGETQYF. DNA for the CDR3: TGCGCAGCGGAACTAGCGGGAGGTGAGACCCAGTACTTC.

This clonotype was detected ten times or more. The rearrangement uses TRBV6-1 and TRBJ2-7, with 9 nucleotides matching TRBD1. The germline CDR1 and CDR2 sequences are MNHNS and SASEGT. The trim removed 4 bases at V and 4 bases at J, leaving 17 bases unmatched. This CDR3 has 18 amino acids. Written as DNA, the CDR3 is TGTGCCAGCAGTGCCCCATTACAGGGGGCGAGGGATTTTTACGAGCAGTACTTC. It is translated as CASSAPLQGARDFYEQYF.

Ten or more counts support this clonotype. This sequence joins TRBV29-1 and TRBJ2-1, with TRBD2 identical over 8 bases. Germline assignment: CDR1 SQVTM and CDR2 ANQGSEA. The CDR3 consists of 13 residues. J gave up 6 bases and V 6 bases, and 7 bases lay outside the gene matches. This CDR3 reads CSVRTSPINEQFF. Here the CDR3 DNA reads TGCAGCGTCCGGACTAGCCCGATCAATGAGCAGTTCTTC.

Notes on this clonotype: A read error may be the cause here, since a much bigger clone is one base away. The CDR3 ends on some other residue instead of the conserved phenylalanine or tryptophan, so this is likely a read error. The rearrangement uses TRBV9 and TRBJ2-3, with D unclear. Germline-derived CDR1 and CDR2 are SGDLS and YYNGEE. This CDR3 is built from 15 residues. Trimming left V 3 bases short and J 0 bases short, with 11 bases between. This CDR3 is CASSARSLSTDTQYY. CDR3 sequence (DNA): TGTGCCAGCAGCGCCAGATCACTTAGCACAGATACGCAGTATTAT.

This clonotype turned up a few times. V and J are TRBV7-3 and TRBJ2-4, with 9 nucleotides matching TRBD1. V lost 4 bases, J lost 4 bases, and 2 bases stayed unmatched. Germline values: CDR1 SGHTA, CDR2 FQGTGA. The CDR3 length is 14 residues. CDR3: CASSSGTGKNIQYF. The CDR3 region has the DNA TGTGCCAGCAGCTCCGGGACAGGGAAAAACATTCAGTACTTC.

As concerns this clonotype: A much larger clone is a single base away; this may be a read error. The chain joins TRBV7-9 to TRBJ2-1; D gene unclear. CDR3 length: 12 residues. The germline V gene has CDR1 SEHNR and CDR2 FQNEAQ (reference sequence). This CDR3 reads CASSLGGSEQLF. The CDR3 DNA sequence: TGTGCCAGCAGCCTCGGTGGCAGTGAGCAGCTCTTC.

In its sample, this clonotype was seen many times. The CDR3 DNA follows: TGTGCCAGCAGCCAACGACAGGGCCCTAGGAAGACCCAGTACTTC. Its protein product is CASSQRQGPRKTQYF. This chain uses TRBV6-6 with TRBJ2-5, with 7 bases fitting TRBD1. The V segment lost 6 bases and the J segment 6 bases; nucleotides outside the gene matches: 13. CDR1 is MNHNY, CDR2 SVGAGI, per germline (reference sequence). CDR3 length: 15 residues.

This clonotype was seen many times. The rearrangement uses TRBV6-1 and TRBJ2-3, with 8 positions matching TRBD1. The germline gives CDR1 MNHNS, CDR2 SASEGT. The CDR3 extends over 15 amino acids. Losses at the gene ends were 6 bases for V and 4 bases for J; bases not matched to a gene: 9. CDR3: CASRDGTGSPDTQYF. The CDR3 DNA follows: TGTGCCAGCAGAGACGGGACAGGAAGCCCAGATACGCAGTATTTT.

There are many counts of this clonotype. The genes are TRBV10-1 and TRBJ2-3; no firm D call. CDR3 length equals 12 residues. CDR1 and CDR2 (germline): WNHNN, SYGVQD (reference sequence). Trimming left V 3 bases short and J 3 bases short, with 4 bases between. This chain's CDR3 is CASSDRTDTQYF. CDR3 sequence (DNA): TGCGCCAGCAGTGACAGAACAGATACGCAGTATTTT.

This clonotype has just a few counts. The chain combines TRBV6-5 with TRBJ1-5; D is uncertain. Germline-derived CDR1 and CDR2 are MNHEY and SVGAGI. CDR3 length: 13 amino acids. Trimming left V 2 bases short and J 5 bases short, with 7 bases between. The CDR3 region is CASSYDRYQPQHF. Written as DNA, the CDR3 is TGTGCCAGCAGTTACGACCGCTATCAGCCCCAGCATTTT.

As regards this clonotype: A much more abundant neighbour one base away suggests this may be a read error. The conserved phenylalanine or tryptophan normally closing the CDR3 is absent here, so this likely arose from a read error. The chain employs TRBV4-2 and TRBJ2-1; 13 bases fit TRBD2. The trim removed 3 bases at V and 0 bases at J, leaving 11 bases unmatched. This CDR3 comprises 20 residues. Per germline, CDR1 LGHNA and CDR2 YNFKEQ. CDR3 amino acids: CASSQAPRLAGGPSYNEQFL. In DNA form, the CDR3 reads TGTGCCAGCAGCCAGGCTCCTCGACTAGCGGGAGGCCCCTCCTACAATGAGCAGTTCCTC.

This clonotype was recorded only once. Since a much larger clone is just one base distant, this may be a read error. This chain uses TRBV4-1 with TRBJ2-1, with 11 bases identical to TRBD1. This CDR3 has 17 residues. Germline loops: CDR1 MGHRA, CDR2 YSYEKL. CDR3 nucleotides: TGCGCCAGCAGCCAAACGTCCGGGACAGGGGGTTACAGTGAGCAGTTCTTC. It codes for CASSQTSGTGGYSEQFF.

This clonotype was recorded at least ten times. The chain has TRBV4-1 and TRBJ2-2; D gene ambiguous. The CDR3 has 15 amino acids. V lost 0 bases to trimming and J lost 0 bases, with 5 bases between them. The V gene's germline CDR1 is MGHRA and CDR2 YSYEKL. The CDR3 nucleotides read TGCGCCAGCAGCCAAGAGGTGTCGAACACCGGGGAGCTGTTTTTT. Its translation is CASSQEVSNTGELFF.